The rows below give T cell receptor beta chains drawn from one sample of a study of cytomegalovirus exposure and HLA in healthy donors. Only in-frame clones appear in the TCRdb table, and some are missing; sequencing was by immunoSEQ multiplex PCR. The sample lists around 110,000 clones; 79% were seen once. The sequenced material came from PBMCs. The receptors come from a man aged 25 to 40 in good health and CMV-seropositive. Both conserved end residues are part of each CDR3. Fields, in order: J gene, V gene, clone size, D gene, CDR3 DNA, CDR3 protein. D genes are given only for firm matches. Part of the rows lack a size; the others show once, few, many or a class for expanded clones.

>TRBJ2-1|TRBV28|-|-
TGTGCCAGCCGCCGGGGTCCAGTACTAAATGAGCAGTTCTTC
CASRRGPVLNEQFF
>TRBJ2-7|TRBV19|once|TRBD2
TGTGCCAGTAGTAACCCCACTAGCGGGAGTAGCTACGAGCAGTACTTC
CASSNPTSGSSYEQYF
>TRBJ1-4|TRBV5-6|-|-
TGTGCCAGCAGCCAGACGTTCGGTCCTGCGGGGGAAGAAAAACTGTTTTTT
CASSQTFGPAGEEKLFF
>TRBJ1-1|TRBV10-3|-|TRBD1
TGTGCCATCAGGGACAGGGCGGGGAACACTGAAGCTTTCTTT
CAIRDRAGNTEAFF
>TRBJ2-7|TRBV19|-|TRBD2
TGTGCCAGTAGTCTTTATGCGGGAGAGGTGTACGAGCAGTACTTC
CASSLYAGEVYEQYF
>TRBJ1-1|TRBV27|-|TRBD1
TGTGCCAGCAGTCAGGGGGCGAACACTGAAGCTTTCTTT
CASSQGANTEAFF
>TRBJ2-1|TRBV6-6|-|-
TGTGCCAGCAGTTACTGGACTGGAGACGACAATGAGCAGTTCTTC
CASSYWTGDDNEQFF
>TRBJ2-7|TRBV6-1|-|-
TGTGCCAGCAGTGGACAAACTTCCTACGAGCAGTACTTC
CASSGQTSYEQYF
>TRBJ2-3|TRBV10-3|-|TRBD2
TGTGCCATCAGTGCCCGACTAGCGACAACGCCAGATACGCAGTATTTT
CAISARLATTPDTQYF
>TRBJ1-5|TRBV16|-|TRBD1
TGTGCCAGCAGCCCTACGGACAGGAACGCCGGGCCCCAGCATTTT
CASSPTDRNAGPQHF
>TRBJ1-3|TRBV27|few|-
TGTGCCAGCAGTCCTTGGCAGGGTTTGGGCTCTGGAAACACCATATATTTT
CASSPWQGLGSGNTIYF
>TRBJ2-7|TRBV10-3|-|TRBD2
TGTGCCATCAGCACTAGCGGGAGAATGACCTACGAGCAGTACTTC
CAISTSGRMTYEQYF
>TRBJ1-2|TRBV11-3|-|TRBD1
TGTGCCAGCAGCCCGGATCCGACAGGGGCCCAGAGTCCGGATGGCTACACCTTC
CASSPDPTGAQSPDGYTF
>TRBJ1-2|TRBV11-2|-|TRBD1
TGTGCCAGCAGCTTATCCGGGACAGCCAACTATGGCTACACCTTC
CASSLSGTANYGYTF
>TRBJ2-1|TRBV6-5|-|TRBD2
TGTGCCAGCAGTTATTTCTCAGCGGGGGGGCCCTATGAGCAGTTCTTC
CASSYFSAGGPYEQFF
>TRBJ2-7|TRBV28|few|TRBD2
TGTGCCAGCACCCTGAGGTTCGGTAGAGGGACTAAGCGGGACTCCTACGAGCAGTACTTC
CASTLRFGRGTKRDSYEQYF
>TRBJ1-4|TRBV9|-|-
TGTGCCAGCAGCCCCAACCTAGAAGAAAAACTGTTTTTT
CASSPNLEEKLFF
>TRBJ1-4|TRBV19|-|TRBD1
TGTGCCAGTAACAGGGGAGCTAATGAAAAACTGTTTTTT
CASNRGANEKLFF
>TRBJ1-2|TRBV2|-|TRBD1
TGTGCCAGCAGTGAGGGCCAGGGGGCAAGCGGCTACACCTTC
CASSEGQGASGYTF
>TRBJ2-7|TRBV29-1|-|-
TGCAGCGTTGTGTCAGGGGTTTACTCCTACGAGCAGTACTTC
CSVVSGVYSYEQYF
>TRBJ1-3|TRBV21-1|-|-
TGTGCCAGCAGCGCAGGGACAGGGGCCTCTGGAAACACCATATATTTT
CASSAGTGASGNTIYF
>TRBJ1-6|TRBV7-8|-|TRBD1
TGTGCCAGCAGCCCCAGGACAGGGTTGTACTCACCCCTCCACTTT
CASSPRTGLYSPLHF
>TRBJ2-3|TRBV7-9|few|TRBD1
TGTTCCAGCAGCTTAGAGGGGGCCACAGATACGCAGTATTTT
CSSSLEGATDTQYF
>TRBJ2-2|TRBV5-4|-|-
TGTGCCAGCAGCTTTCGTGGGCTATCGTTCGCGAACACCGGGGAGCTGTTTTTT
CASSFRGLSFANTGELFF